Following are 17 T cell receptor beta chains from one sample sequenced in a study of blood T cell repertoires in COVID-19. Profiling relied on immunoSEQ multiplex PCR, and the TCRdb table lists in-frame clones only, not all of them. Of hundreds of thousands of clones in the sample, roughly 91% were seen once. Source material: peripheral blood. The origin of the receptors is a woman aged 45-60 years with COVID-19, enrolled during active disease.

CDR3 sequence: CASSPKRGRTEQFF. The CDR3 nucleotides are TGTGCCAGCTCACCGAAGCGGGGGAGGACTGAGCAGTTCTTC. V is TRBV18 and J is TRBJ2-1, with TRBD2 identical over 8 bases. After removal of 3 bases from V and 9 bases from J, the junction contained 7 bases not matched to a gene. Per the germline V gene, CDR1 is KGHSH and CDR2 is LQKENI. The CDR3 extends over 14 amino acids.

The chain recombines TRBV10-3 with TRBJ1-2, with TRBD1 matching over 9 bases. This CDR3 is built from 14 residues. The V gene end was trimmed by 2 bases and the J gene end by 4 bases; junction bases not matched to a gene: 2. Germline V gives CDR1 ENHRY, CDR2 SYGVKD. The CDR3 DNA reads as TGTGCCATCAGTGAGGGACAGGGGCTCTATGGCTACACCTTC. It codes for CAISEGQGLYGYTF.

CDR3 residues: CASSSHVTGELFF. CDR3 in DNA: TGTGCCAGCAGCTCCCATGTGACCGGGGAGCTGTTTTTT. The chain has TRBV11-3 and TRBJ2-2, with D unresolved. V dropped 4 bases and J dropped 5 bases, with 8 bases sitting between them. This CDR3 region has 13 residues. CDR1 and CDR2 (germline): SGHNT, YENEEA.

The J gene is TRBJ2-1, the V gene TRBV6-4; TRBD2 is a possible D gene (6 bases). The CDR3 sequence is 13 residues long. Trimming cost V 8 bases and J 7 bases, with 15 bases left between them. Germline-derived CDR1 and CDR2 are MRHNA and SNTAGT. The CDR3 DNA reads TGTGCCAGCTTCCGGGACTCTTGGAATGAGCAGTTCTTC. This codes for CASFRDSWNEQFF.

This sequence joins TRBV28 and TRBJ2-2, with D perhaps TRBD2 (7 bases). The germline V gene encodes CDR1 MDHEN and CDR2 SYDVKM. V was trimmed by 6 bases and J by 6 bases, leaving 11 bases between them. This CDR3 is 13 amino acids long. The CDR3, as DNA: TGTGCCAGCAGGCTAGGGGGGGCCGGGGAGCTGTTTTTT. It is translated as CASRLGGAGELFF.

This clone occurred once. The chain links TRBV7-2 to TRBJ2-7; 8 bases are shared with TRBD1. Losses at the gene ends were 5 bases for V and 0 bases for J; bases not matched to a gene: 12. CDR3 length equals 17 residues. In germline, CDR1 is SGHTA, CDR2 FQGNSA. DNA of the CDR3: TGTGCCAGCAGCGGGGGGACAGGCCCCACTAGCTCCTACGAGCAGTACTTC. Amino acids: CASSGGTGPTSSYEQYF.

With respect to this clone: Mismatch with germline at one junction end may stem from a read error. For the CDR3, the DNA is TGTGCCAGCAGTGCAAAACAGGTGCTCTTC. It encodes CASSAKQVLF. V usage is TRBV2 and J usage is TRBJ1-2; TRBD1 might be the D (5 bases). The CDR3 is 10 amino acids. Germline CDR1 SNHLY, CDR2 FYNNEI.

Of note for this clone: Other DNA sequences in the same sample also yield this CDR3. The rearrangement links TRBV5-1 to TRBJ1-1; D is possibly TRBD1 (5 bases). The germline V gene encodes CDR1 SGHRS and CDR2 YFSETQ. V gave up 0 bases and J gave up 3 bases, with 6 bases separating them. The CDR3 is made up of 13 amino acids. CDR3 in amino acids: CASSLVRDTEAFF. The CDR3 DNA follows: TGCGCCAGCAGCTTGGTCAGGGACACTGAAGCTTTCTTT. Together with reference TRBV5-1 and TRBJ1-1, the CDR3 gives the full variable domain: KAGVTQTPRYLIKTRGQQVTLSCSPISGHRSVSWYQQTPGQGLQFLFEYFSETQRNKGNFPGRFSGRQFSNSRSEMNVSTLELGDSALYLCASSLVRDTEAFFGQGTRLTVV.

V usage is TRBV7-9 and J usage is TRBJ1-2; 9 nucleotides line up with TRBD1. After removal of 6 bases from V and 4 bases from J, the junction contained 0 bases not matched to a gene. CDR1 and CDR2 (germline): SEHNR, FQNEAQ (reference sequence). There are 12 residues in the CDR3. CDR3 amino acids: CASRGQGYGYTF. The CDR3 DNA follows: TGTGCCAGCAGGGGACAGGGCTATGGCTACACCTTC.

J is TRBJ1-1 and V is TRBV19; D perhaps matches TRBD1 (5 bases). There are 14 residues in the CDR3. V was cut by 6 bases and J by 4 bases, with 15 bases left in between. Germline CDR1 is LNHDA and CDR2 is SQIVND (reference sequence). The CDR3 sequence: CASSNGPGGTEAFF. Written as DNA, the CDR3 is TGTGCCAGTAGCAATGGACCGGGGGGCACTGAAGCTTTCTTT.

The chain has TRBV15 and TRBJ1-5, with TRBD1 identical over 9 bases. V was pared by 5 bases and J by 6 bases, with 5 bases of the junction left unmatched. Germline values: CDR1 LNHNV, CDR2 YYDKDF (reference sequence). This CDR3 is 14 amino acids long. In DNA form, the CDR3 reads TGTGCCACCAGCCTCCGGGACAGGGTTCAGCCCCAGCATTTT. Protein sequence: CATSLRDRVQPQHF.

The chain employs TRBV2 and TRBJ1-1; D remains unclear. Germline values: CDR1 SNHLY, CDR2 FYNNEI. This CDR3 has 15 residues. With 5 bases removed from V and 4 bases from J, the gap between germline ends came to 17 bases. CDR3 coding DNA: TGTGCCAGCAGTCCTCCCGGAACGGGATCCACTGAAGCTTTCTTT. Encoded protein: CASSPPGTGSTEAFF. The whole variable domain, remainder taken from reference TRBV2 and TRBJ1-1, is EPEVTQTPSHQVTQMGQEVILRCVPISNHLYFYWYRQILGQKVEFLVSFYNNEISEKSEIFDDQFSVERPDGSNFTLKIRSTKLEDSAMYFCASSPPGTGSTEAFFGQGTRLTVV.

The gene calls are TRBV3-1 (or the pseudogene TRBV3-2) and TRBJ1-1, with TRBD1 matching 9 bases. The CDR3 extends over 16 amino acids. The junction had 7 bases not matched to a gene; V was cut back by 1 base and J by 4 bases. The germline CDR1 and CDR2 sequences are LGHDT and YNNKEL (reference sequence). As DNA, the CDR3 is TGTGCCAGCAGCCAAGGTGGGACAGGGAGGGGCACTGAAGCTTTCTTT. It is translated as CASSQGGTGRGTEAFF.

A single count supports this clone. This chain uses TRBV12-3 or TRBV12-4 with TRBJ1-1, with D hard to call. V gave up 3 bases and J gave up 7 bases, with 12 bases separating them. The CDR3 spans 13 residues. CDR3 DNA: TGTGCCAGCAGTTTTGAAGCGACGGTTGAAGCTTTCTTT. Translation gives CASSFEATVEAFF.

Worth noting for this clone: The same CDR3 also results from other DNA sequences found in this sample. CDR3 protein: CASSLDRGGTDTQYF. Here the CDR3 DNA reads TGTGCCAGCAGCTTAGACAGGGGTGGTACAGATACGCAGTATTTT. V is TRBV5-4 and J is TRBJ2-3, with 8 bases identical to TRBD1. Trimming at V came to 2 bases and at J to 3 bases, leaving 5 bases not matched to a gene. This CDR3 is 15 amino acids long. Germline V CDR1 and CDR2: SGHNT, YYREEE (reference sequence).

This chain links TRBV6-1 with TRBJ2-1; tentative D call: TRBD1 (6 bases). Germline CDR1 is MNHNS and CDR2 is SASEGT. The CDR3 length is 16 residues. V was cut by 0 bases and J by 7 bases, with 16 bases left in between. In nucleotides, the CDR3 is TGTGCCAGCAGTGAAGCGCTCTTGGGGGCCGGGAATGAGCAGTTCTTC. Translating gives CASSEALLGAGNEQFF.

This clone was observed a single time. CDR3 sequence reads: CSASPPENYGYTF. In DNA form, the CDR3 reads TGCAGTGCTAGTCCCCCGGAGAACTATGGCTACACCTTC. The gene calls are TRBV20-1 and TRBJ1-2; D remains unclear. This CDR3 spans 13 amino acids. The germline V gene encodes CDR1 DFQATT and CDR2 SNEGSKA (reference sequence). With 3 bases removed from V and 2 bases from J, the gap between germline ends came to 10 bases.